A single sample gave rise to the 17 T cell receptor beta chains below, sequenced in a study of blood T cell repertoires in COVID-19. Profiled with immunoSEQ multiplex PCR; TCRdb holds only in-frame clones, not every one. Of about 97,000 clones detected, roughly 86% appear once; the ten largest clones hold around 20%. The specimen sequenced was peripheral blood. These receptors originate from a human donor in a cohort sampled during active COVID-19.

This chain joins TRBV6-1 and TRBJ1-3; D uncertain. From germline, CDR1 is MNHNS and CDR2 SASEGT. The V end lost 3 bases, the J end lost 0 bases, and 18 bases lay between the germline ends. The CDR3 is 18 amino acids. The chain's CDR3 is CASSELTGWRDSGNTIYF. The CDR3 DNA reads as TGTGCCAGCAGTGAGCTCACTGGTTGGAGGGACTCTGGAAACACCATATATTTT.

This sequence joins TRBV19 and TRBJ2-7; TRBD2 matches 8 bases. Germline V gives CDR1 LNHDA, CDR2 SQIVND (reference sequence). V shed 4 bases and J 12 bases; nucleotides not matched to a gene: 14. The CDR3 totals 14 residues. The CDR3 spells CASSTTSGEAPPYF. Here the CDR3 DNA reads TGTGCCAGTAGTACTACTAGCGGAGAAGCACCTCCGTACTTC.

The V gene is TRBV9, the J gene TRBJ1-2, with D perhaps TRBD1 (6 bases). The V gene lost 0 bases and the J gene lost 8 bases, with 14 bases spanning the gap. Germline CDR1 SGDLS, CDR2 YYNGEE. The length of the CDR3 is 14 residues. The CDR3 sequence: CASSVGTGTEGYTF. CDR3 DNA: TGTGCCAGCAGCGTAGGAACAGGGACGGAGGGCTACACCTTC.

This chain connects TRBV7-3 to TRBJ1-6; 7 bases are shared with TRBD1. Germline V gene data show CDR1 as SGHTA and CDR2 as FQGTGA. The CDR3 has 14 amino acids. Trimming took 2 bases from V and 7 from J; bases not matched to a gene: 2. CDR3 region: CASSLDRANSPLHF. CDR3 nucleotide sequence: TGTGCCAGCAGCTTAGACAGGGCCAATTCACCCCTCCACTTT.

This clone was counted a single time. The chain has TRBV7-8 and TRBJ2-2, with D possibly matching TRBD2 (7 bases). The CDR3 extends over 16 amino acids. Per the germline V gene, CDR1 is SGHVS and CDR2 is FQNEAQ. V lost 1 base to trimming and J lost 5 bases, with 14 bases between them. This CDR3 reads CASSLVQGRGTGELFF. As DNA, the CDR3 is TGTGCCAGCAGCTTAGTGCAGGGGCGGGGGACCGGGGAGCTGTTTTTT. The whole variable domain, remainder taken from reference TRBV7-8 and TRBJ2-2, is GAGVSQSPRYKVAKRGQDVALRCDPISGHVSLFWYQQALGQGPEFLTYFQNEAQLDKSGLPSDRFFAERPEGSVSTLKIQRTQQEDSAVYLCASSLVQGRGTGELFFGEGSRLTVL.

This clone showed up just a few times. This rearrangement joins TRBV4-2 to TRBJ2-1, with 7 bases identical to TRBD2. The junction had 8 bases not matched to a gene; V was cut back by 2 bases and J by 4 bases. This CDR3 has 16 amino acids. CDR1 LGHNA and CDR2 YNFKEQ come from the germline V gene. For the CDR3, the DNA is TGTGCCAGCAGCCAACCATTAGCGGGTCAGTACAATGAGCAGTTCTTC. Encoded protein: CASSQPLAGQYNEQFF.

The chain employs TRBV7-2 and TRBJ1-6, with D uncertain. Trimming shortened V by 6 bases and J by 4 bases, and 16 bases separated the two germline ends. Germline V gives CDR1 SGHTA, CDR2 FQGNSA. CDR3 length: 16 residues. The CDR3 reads CASSPRGYAYNSPLHF. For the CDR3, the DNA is TGTGCCAGCAGTCCGCGGGGTTATGCGTATAATTCACCCCTCCACTTT.

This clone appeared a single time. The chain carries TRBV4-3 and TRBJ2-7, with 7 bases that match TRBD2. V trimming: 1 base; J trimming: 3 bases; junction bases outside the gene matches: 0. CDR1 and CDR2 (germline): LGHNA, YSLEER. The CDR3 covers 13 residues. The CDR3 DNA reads TGCGCCAGCAGCCAAGGGACTAGCTACGAGCAGTACTTC. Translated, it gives CASSQGTSYEQYF.

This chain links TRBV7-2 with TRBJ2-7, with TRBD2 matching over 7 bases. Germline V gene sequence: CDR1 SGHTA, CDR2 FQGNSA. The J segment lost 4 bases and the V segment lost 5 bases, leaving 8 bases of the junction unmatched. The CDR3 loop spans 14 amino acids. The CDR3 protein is CASSRRDYVYEQYF. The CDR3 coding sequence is TGTGCCAGCAGCCGCCGGGACTACGTATACGAGCAGTACTTC.

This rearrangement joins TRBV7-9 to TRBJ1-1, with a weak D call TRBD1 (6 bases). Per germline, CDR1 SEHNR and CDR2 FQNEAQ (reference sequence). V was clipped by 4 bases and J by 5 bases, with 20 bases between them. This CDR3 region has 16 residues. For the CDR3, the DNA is TGTGCCAGCAGCTCAACCCAACAGGGATGGAATACTGAAGCTTTCTTT. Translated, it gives CASSSTQQGWNTEAFF.

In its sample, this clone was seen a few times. The DNA for the CDR3 is TGTGCCAGCAGGGGGAGGGCCTTGTTGGATACGCAGTATTTT. Its protein is CASRGRALLDTQYF. The chain has TRBV3-1 (or the pseudogene TRBV3-2) and TRBJ2-3; TRBD2 agrees at 7 bases. Germline V gene lookup returns CDR1 LGHDT and CDR2 YNNKEL (reference sequence). J lost 6 bases, V lost 6 bases, and 9 bases had no gene match. This CDR3 is 14 amino acids long.

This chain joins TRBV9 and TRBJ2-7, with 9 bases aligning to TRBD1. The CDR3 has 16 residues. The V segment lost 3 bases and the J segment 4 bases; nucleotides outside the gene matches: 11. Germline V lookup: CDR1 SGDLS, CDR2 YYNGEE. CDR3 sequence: CASSASPGTGMYEQYF. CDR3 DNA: TGTGCCAGCAGCGCTTCCCCAGGGACAGGGATGTACGAGCAGTACTTC.

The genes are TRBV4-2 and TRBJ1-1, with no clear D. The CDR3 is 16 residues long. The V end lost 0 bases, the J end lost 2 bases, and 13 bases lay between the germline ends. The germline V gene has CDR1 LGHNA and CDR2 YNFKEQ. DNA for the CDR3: TGTGCCAGCAGCCAAGACGTGGGGAGGAAAAACACTGAAGCTTTCTTT. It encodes CASSQDVGRKNTEAFF.

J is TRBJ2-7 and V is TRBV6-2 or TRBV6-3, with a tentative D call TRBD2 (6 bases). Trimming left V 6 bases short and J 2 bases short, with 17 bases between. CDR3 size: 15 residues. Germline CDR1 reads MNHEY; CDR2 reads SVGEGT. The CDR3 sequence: CASSRDSRAPYEQYF. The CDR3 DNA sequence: TGTGCCAGCAGCCGGGACTCTCGGGCCCCCTACGAGCAGTACTTC.

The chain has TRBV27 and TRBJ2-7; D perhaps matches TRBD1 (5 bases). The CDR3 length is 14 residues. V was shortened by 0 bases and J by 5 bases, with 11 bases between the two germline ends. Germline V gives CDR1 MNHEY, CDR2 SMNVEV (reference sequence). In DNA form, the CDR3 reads TGTGCCAGCAGTTTATCGCCAGGGCTGAACGAGCAGTACTTC. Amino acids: CASSLSPGLNEQYF.

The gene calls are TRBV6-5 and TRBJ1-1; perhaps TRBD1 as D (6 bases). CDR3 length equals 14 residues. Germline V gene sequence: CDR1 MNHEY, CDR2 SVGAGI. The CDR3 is CAVGADYANTEAFF. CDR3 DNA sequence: TGTGCGGTGGGGGCCGACTACGCGAACACTGAAGCTTTCTTT.

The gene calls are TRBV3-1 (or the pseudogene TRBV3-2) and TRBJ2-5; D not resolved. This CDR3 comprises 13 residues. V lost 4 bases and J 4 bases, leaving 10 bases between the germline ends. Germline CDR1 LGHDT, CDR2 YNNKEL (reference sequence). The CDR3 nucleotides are TGTGCCAGCAGCCCCTGGAGAGGAGAGACCCAGTACTTC. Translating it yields CASSPWRGETQYF.